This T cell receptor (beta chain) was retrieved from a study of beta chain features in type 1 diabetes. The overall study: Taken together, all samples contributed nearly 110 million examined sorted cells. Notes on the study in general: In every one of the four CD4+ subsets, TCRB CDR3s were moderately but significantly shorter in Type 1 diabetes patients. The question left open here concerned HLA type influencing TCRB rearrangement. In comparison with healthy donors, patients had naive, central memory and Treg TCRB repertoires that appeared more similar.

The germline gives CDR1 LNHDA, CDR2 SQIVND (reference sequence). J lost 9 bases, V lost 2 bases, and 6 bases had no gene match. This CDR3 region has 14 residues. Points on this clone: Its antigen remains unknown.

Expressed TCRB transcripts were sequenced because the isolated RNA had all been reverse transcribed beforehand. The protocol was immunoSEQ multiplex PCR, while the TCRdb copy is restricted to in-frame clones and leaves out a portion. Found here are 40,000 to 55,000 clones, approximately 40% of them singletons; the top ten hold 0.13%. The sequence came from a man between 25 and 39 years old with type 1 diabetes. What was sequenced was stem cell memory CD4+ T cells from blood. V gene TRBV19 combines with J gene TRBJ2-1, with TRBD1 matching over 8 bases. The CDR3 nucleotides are TGTGCCAGTAGTATAAGGCAGGGGGCCTTTGAGCAGTTCTTC. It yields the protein CASSIRQGAFEQFF. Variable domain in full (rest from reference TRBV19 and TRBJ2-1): DGGITQSPKYLFRKEGQNVTLSCEQNLNHDAMYWYRQDPGQGLRLIYYSQIVNDFQKGDIAEGYSVSREKKESFPLTVTSAQKNPTAFYLCASSIRQGAFEQFFGPGTRLTVL.